A single sample gave rise to the 31 T cell receptor beta chains below, sequenced in a study of shared clonotypes between healthy human individuals. Clones were read by immunoSEQ multiplex PCR, and TCRdb kept only the in-frame ones, dropping some. The repertoire has about 2,500,000 clones, roughly nine tenths of them found once; the top ten carry 0.14%. Sequenced input: naive CD4+ T cells sorted from blood. Specified subset: CD45RA+ positively selected. Receptors were obtained from a man aged 18 to 29 in good health.

The chain has TRBV12-5 and TRBJ2-5, with TRBD2 matching 7 bases. CDR1 LGHNT and CDR2 FRNRAP come from the germline V gene. After removal of 1 base from V and 5 bases from J, the junction contained 4 bases not matched to a gene. The CDR3 has 14 residues. CDR3 region: CASGLGGSRETQYF. The CDR3 DNA follows: TGTGCTAGTGGTTTGGGCGGGAGTCGCGAGACCCAGTACTTC.

This clone has a single count. This sequence joins TRBV6-6 and TRBJ1-4; D is unclear. Looked up from germline, CDR1 is MNHNY and CDR2 is SVGAGI (reference sequence). Trimming pared 0 bases from V and 7 bases from J, leaving 12 bases between. The CDR3 is made up of 15 amino acids. The CDR3 region has the DNA TGTGCCAGCAGTTACTCTCCGGGGTCCGGTGAAAAACTGTTTTTT. Amino acid sequence: CASSYSPGSGEKLFF.

The chain employs TRBV21-1 and TRBJ1-6. TRBV21-1 represents a pseudogene. CDR3 length: 16 amino acids. The CDR3 bases are TGTGCCAGCCCGTCGGAGGAGGACGGCCCGAATTCACCCCTCCACTTT. Protein: CASPSEEDGPNSPLHF.

The rearrangement links TRBV5-6 to TRBJ1-1, with D tentatively TRBD1 (6 bases). The CDR3 runs to 12 residues. Trimming left V 4 bases short and J 11 bases short, with 15 bases between. Germline lookup yields CDR1 SGHDT and CDR2 YYEEEE. The CDR3 protein is CASSPFTGSAFF. CDR3 nucleotides: TGTGCCAGCAGCCCCTTTACAGGGTCTGCTTTCTTT.

The CDR3 loop is CASSARMNTEAFF. DNA of the CDR3: TGTGCCAGCAGTGCCCGCATGAACACTGAAGCTTTCTTT. The J gene is TRBJ1-1, the V gene TRBV6-4; D is unresolved. Germline V gene sequence: CDR1 MRHNA, CDR2 SNTAGT. Trimming cost V 4 bases and J 0 bases, with 6 bases left between them. This CDR3 comprises 13 residues.

The J gene is TRBJ2-5, the V gene TRBV10-2; D remains ambiguous. The CDR3 contains 14 residues. V lost 7 bases, J lost 4 bases, and 16 bases lay in between. Germline-derived CDR1 and CDR2 are WSHSY and SAAADI. The CDR3: CASKFSGVPETQYF. For the CDR3, the DNA is TGCGCCAGCAAGTTTTCCGGAGTCCCAGAGACCCAGTACTTC.

The chain couples TRBV7-9 to TRBJ1-1, with 7 bases aligning to TRBD1. The ends lost 4 bases at V and 3 bases at J; junction bases unmatched: 11. This CDR3 spans 16 amino acids. CDR1 and CDR2 (germline): SEHNR, FQNEAQ (reference sequence). The CDR3 here is CASSSGDRAGDTEAFF. The CDR3 DNA reads TGTGCCAGCAGCTCCGGAGACAGGGCCGGGGACACTGAAGCTTTCTTT.

V is TRBV27 and J is TRBJ2-7; D gene ambiguous. V gave up 2 bases and J gave up 2 bases, with 7 bases separating them. The CDR3 extends over 13 amino acids. CDR1 is MNHEY and CDR2 is SMNVEV in the germline V gene (reference sequence). The CDR3 is CASSLAAPYEQYF. The CDR3 nucleotides are TGTGCCAGCAGTTTAGCGGCCCCCTACGAGCAGTACTTC.

The CDR3 bases are TGTGCCAGCAGTTACAGAGGTTCCTACAATGAGCAGTTCTTC. Protein product: CASSYRGSYNEQFF. The V gene is TRBV27, the J gene TRBJ2-1; D is undetermined. The CDR3 spans 14 residues. The germline CDR1 and CDR2 sequences are MNHEY and SMNVEV (reference sequence). The V end lost 4 bases, the J end lost 1 base, and 8 bases lay between the germline ends.

This chain uses TRBV11-2 with TRBJ2-2, with a possible D match to TRBD2 (6 bases). The germline V gene encodes CDR1 SGHAT and CDR2 FQNNGV. V dropped 5 bases and J dropped 0 bases, with 13 bases sitting between them. The CDR3 has 16 residues. CDR3: CASSLTPGANTGELFF. The CDR3 nucleotides read TGTGCCAGCAGCCTGACTCCGGGGGCGAACACCGGGGAGCTGTTTTTT.

The chain combines TRBV5-1 with TRBJ2-7; perhaps TRBD2 as D (5 bases). V lost 2 bases and J lost 6, with 12 bases in between. This CDR3 region has 13 residues. Germline CDR1 reads SGHRS; CDR2 reads YFSETQ. The CDR3 nucleotides read TGCGCCAGCAGCTTAAGAGGGTTGAGCGAGCAGTACTTC. It is translated as CASSLRGLSEQYF. Supplemented by reference TRBV5-1 and TRBJ2-7, the full variable domain reads KAGVTQTPRYLIKTRGQQVTLSCSPISGHRSVSWYQQTPGQGLQFLFEYFSETQRNKGNFPGRFSGRQFSNSRSEMNVSTLELGDSALYLCASSLRGLSEQYFGPGTRLTVT.

The V and J genes are TRBV7-8 and TRBJ1-3; D possibly corresponds to TRBD1 (6 bases). V lost 0 bases and J 0 bases, leaving 12 bases between the germline ends. This CDR3 is built from 17 residues. Per the germline V gene, CDR1 is SGHVS and CDR2 is FQNEAQ. The CDR3 sequence: CASSLASTGPSGNTIYF. The CDR3 DNA follows: TGTGCCAGCAGCTTAGCCAGCACAGGGCCCTCTGGAAACACCATATATTTT.

In its sample, this clone was seen once. J is TRBJ2-1 and V is TRBV4-3, with 7 bases that match TRBD2. Germline trimming cut 0 bases from V and 4 bases from J; bases unmatched to any gene: 3. This CDR3 has 15 amino acids. CDR1 is LGHNA and CDR2 is YSLEER in the germline V gene. CDR3 coding DNA: TGCGCCAGCAGCCAAGAGGCGGGGGTATACAATGAGCAGTTCTTC. This gives the protein CASSQEAGVYNEQFF.

The chain employs TRBV5-1 and TRBJ2-3, with D perhaps matching TRBD2 (6 bases). The CDR3 sequence is 14 residues long. Looked up from germline, CDR1 is SGHRS and CDR2 is YFSETQ. V lost 5 bases, J lost 1 base, and 11 bases lay in between. The CDR3 is CASRRSGGTDTQYF. The CDR3 nucleotides are TGCGCCAGCAGACGGTCGGGGGGCACAGATACGCAGTATTTT.

V and J are TRBV10-1 and TRBJ2-3, with 11 bases identical to TRBD2. V shed 0 bases, J shed 2 bases, and the junction held 1 base outside the gene matches. The CDR3 runs to 16 residues. The V gene's germline CDR1 is WNHNN and CDR2 SYGVQD (reference sequence). The CDR3 sequence is CASSESSGRATDTQYF. CDR3 sequence (DNA): TGCGCCAGCAGTGAGTCTAGCGGGAGGGCCACAGATACGCAGTATTTT.

The rearrangement uses TRBV7-8 and TRBJ2-2, with 10 bases aligning to TRBD2. The CDR3 runs 17 residues. The ends lost 1 base at V and 5 bases at J; junction bases unmatched: 7. CDR1 and CDR2 from the germline V gene are SGHVS and FQNEAQ. For the CDR3, the DNA is TGTGCCAGCAGCTTAGAGGCTAGCGGGAGAGGGACCGGGGAGCTGTTTTTT. It encodes CASSLEASGRGTGELFF.

V usage is TRBV5-8 and J usage is TRBJ2-2; the match to TRBD1 covers 7 bases. V was clipped by 3 bases and J by 3 bases; unmatched bases: 11. This CDR3 contains 17 residues. Looked up from germline, CDR1 is SGHTS and CDR2 is YDEGEE. The CDR3 coding sequence is TGTGCCAGCAGCTCCGATCAGGGGGTTCGGTACACCGGGGAGCTGTTTTTT. It specifies CASSSDQGVRYTGELFF.

The CDR3 loop is CATSRDGTYSNQPQHF. The CDR3 DNA sequence: TGTGCCACCAGCAGAGATGGGACCTATTCCAATCAGCCCCAGCATTTT. This chain links TRBV15 with TRBJ1-5; tentative D call: TRBD1 (5 bases). V gave up 0 bases and J gave up 3 bases, with 12 bases separating them. Germline CDR1 is LNHNV and CDR2 is YYDKDF (reference sequence). The CDR3 is 16 residues long.

V and J are TRBV6-1 and TRBJ2-7; the match to TRBD2 covers 9 bases. V shed 2 bases and J 4 bases; nucleotides not matched to a gene: 9. The CDR3 consists of 16 residues. Germline V gene sequence: CDR1 MNHNS, CDR2 SASEGT. CDR3: CASSERISGGRYEQYF. CDR3 DNA sequence: TGTGCCAGCAGTGAACGTATTAGCGGGGGCCGATACGAGCAGTACTTC.

The rearrangement uses TRBV7-9 and TRBJ1-1; 7 nucleotides match TRBD1. CDR1 and CDR2 from the germline V gene are SEHNR and FQNEAQ (reference sequence). CDR3 length equals 15 residues. The V and J ends lost 1 base and 5 bases, in that order; junction bases with no gene match: 7. In DNA form, the CDR3 reads TGTGCCAGCAGCTTAGGGGACAGTGCGCCAACTGAAGCTTTCTTT. Translated: CASSLGDSAPTEAFF. Using reference TRBV7-9 and TRBJ1-1 for the parts outside the CDR3, the full variable domain is DTGVSQNPRHKITKRGQNVTFRCDPISEHNRLYWYRQTLGQGPEFLTYFQNEAQLEKSRLLSDRFSAERPKGSFSTLEIQRTEQGDSAMYLCASSLGDSAPTEAFFGQGTRLTVV.

In this sample, this clone turned up once. The chain's CDR3 is CAWDRQGAYEQYF. The CDR3 nucleotides are TGTGCCTGGGACAGACAGGGTGCCTACGAGCAGTACTTC. The genes are TRBV30 and TRBJ2-7; the match to TRBD1 covers 7 bases. The CDR3 consists of 13 residues. Germline loops: CDR1 GTSNPN, CDR2 SVGIG (reference sequence). V trimming: 5 bases; J trimming: 2 bases; junction bases outside the gene matches: 6.

The rearrangement joins TRBV9 to TRBJ1-3; 8 positions match TRBD1. V lost 0 bases to trimming and J lost 9 bases; unmatched junction nucleotides: 5. The CDR3 sequence is 14 residues long. Per the germline V gene, CDR1 is SGDLS and CDR2 is YYNGEE. CDR3 in DNA: TGTGCCAGCAGCGTAGCCGGGGGGACAGGCACCATATATTTT. Protein product: CASSVAGGTGTIYF.

This clone was detected only a few times. The genes are TRBV5-6 and TRBJ1-4; D unresolved. Germline V lookup: CDR1 SGHDT, CDR2 YYEEEE. The V end lost 3 bases, the J end lost 8 bases, and 11 bases lay between the germline ends. The CDR3 loop spans 13 amino acids. CDR3 sequence (DNA): TGTGCCAGCAGCTATAACATGATCGAAAAACTGTTTTTT. Translating it yields CASSYNMIEKLFF.

V gene TRBV4-1 combines with J gene TRBJ2-5, with TRBD1 as a possible D gene (6 bases). The V gene's germline CDR1 is MGHRA and CDR2 YSYEKL. This CDR3 is 13 amino acids long. Trimming took off 3 bases at V and 4 bases at J, with 9 bases between the two ends. Here the CDR3 DNA reads TGCGCCAGCAGCCATCCAGGGGTAGAGACCCAGTACTTC. Translated: CASSHPGVETQYF.

J is TRBJ2-3 and V is TRBV30, with D perhaps TRBD1 (5 bases). V lost 1 base and J lost 7, with 12 bases in between. CDR3 length: 13 amino acids. Germline CDR1 reads GTSNPN; CDR2 reads SVGIG (reference sequence). As DNA, the CDR3 is TGTGCCTGGAGTGAGAGCAGGGAAAATACGCAGTATTTT. Its protein product is CAWSESRENTQYF.

V usage is TRBV20-1 and J usage is TRBJ1-4; D gene ambiguous. Looked up from germline, CDR1 is DFQATT and CDR2 is SNEGSKA (reference sequence). V was clipped by 5 bases and J by 8 bases, with 6 bases between them. The CDR3 is 10 residues long. CDR3 sequence reads: CSAQKEKLFF. CDR3 DNA: TGCAGTGCTCAGAAGGAAAAACTGTTTTTT.

The genes are TRBV2 and TRBJ2-1, with D perhaps TRBD1 or TRBD2 (5 bases each). This CDR3 spans 16 amino acids. Trimming pared 4 bases from V and 4 bases from J, leaving 17 bases between. The germline V gene has CDR1 SNHLY and CDR2 FYNNEI. Here the CDR3 reads CASSATRERLYNEQFF. The CDR3 nucleotides are TGTGCCAGCAGTGCGACCAGGGAGCGACTTTACAATGAGCAGTTCTTC.

This chain links TRBV5-6 with TRBJ2-3; D unresolved. Germline CDR1 is SGHDT and CDR2 is YYEEEE. The V end was cut by 0 bases, the J end by 7 bases, with 6 bases between. The CDR3 runs to 12 residues. Written as DNA, the CDR3 is TGTGCCAGCAGCTTGGCACGGAATACGCAGTATTTT. It yields the protein CASSLARNTQYF.

The J gene is TRBJ1-2, the V gene TRBV7-9; no clear D gene. Germline CDR1 reads SEHNR; CDR2 reads FQNEAQ (reference sequence). Trimming stripped 5 bases from V and 4 bases from J, with 14 bases between. The CDR3 consists of 14 residues. CDR3 protein: CASSPSWGSYGYTF. The CDR3 nucleotides are TGTGCCAGCAGCCCGAGTTGGGGATCCTATGGCTACACCTTC.

This chain uses TRBV6-1 with TRBJ2-6; D remains unclear. Looked up from germline, CDR1 is MNHNS and CDR2 is SASEGT. The CDR3 contains 14 residues. Trimming pared 8 bases from V and 4 bases from J, leaving 12 bases between. CDR3 sequence (DNA): TGTGCCAGCGTAGGGTCCTGGGGGGCCAACGTCCTGACTTTC. This sequence encodes CASVGSWGANVLTF.

The chain employs TRBV7-9 and TRBJ1-1, with D perhaps TRBD1 (5 bases). Germline V gives CDR1 SEHNR, CDR2 FQNEAQ (reference sequence). The CDR3 extends over 14 amino acids. Trimming took off 1 base at V and 5 bases at J, with 11 bases between the two ends. As DNA, the CDR3 is TGTGCCAGCAGCTTAGGACCAGGGCGAACTGAAGCTTTCTTT. Its protein is CASSLGPGRTEAFF.